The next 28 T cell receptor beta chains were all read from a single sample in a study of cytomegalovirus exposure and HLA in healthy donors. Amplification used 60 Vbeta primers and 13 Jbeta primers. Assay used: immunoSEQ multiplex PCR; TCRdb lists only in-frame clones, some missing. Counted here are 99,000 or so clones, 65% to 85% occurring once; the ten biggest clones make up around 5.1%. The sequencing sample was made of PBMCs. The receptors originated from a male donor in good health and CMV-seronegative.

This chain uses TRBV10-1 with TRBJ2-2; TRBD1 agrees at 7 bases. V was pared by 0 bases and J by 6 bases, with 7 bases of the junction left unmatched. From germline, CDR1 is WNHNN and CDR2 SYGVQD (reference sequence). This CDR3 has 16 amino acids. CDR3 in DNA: TGCGCCAGCAGTGAGTCTCCAGGGGGAGCGGCCGGGGAGCTGTTTTTT. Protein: CASSESPGGAAGELFF.

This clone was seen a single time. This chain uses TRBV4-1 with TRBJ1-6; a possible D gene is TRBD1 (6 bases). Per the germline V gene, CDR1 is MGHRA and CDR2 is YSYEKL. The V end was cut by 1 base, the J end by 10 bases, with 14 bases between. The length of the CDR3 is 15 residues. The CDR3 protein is CASSQGPGENSPLHF. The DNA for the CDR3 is TGCGCCAGCAGCCAAGGGCCAGGGGAGAACTCACCCCTCCACTTT.

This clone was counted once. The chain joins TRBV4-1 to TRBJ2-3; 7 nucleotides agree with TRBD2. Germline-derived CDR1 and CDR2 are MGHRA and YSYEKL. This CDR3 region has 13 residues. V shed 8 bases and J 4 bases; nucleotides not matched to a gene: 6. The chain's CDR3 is CASWGGSSDTQYF. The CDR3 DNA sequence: TGCGCCAGCTGGGGAGGGAGCTCAGATACGCAGTATTTT.

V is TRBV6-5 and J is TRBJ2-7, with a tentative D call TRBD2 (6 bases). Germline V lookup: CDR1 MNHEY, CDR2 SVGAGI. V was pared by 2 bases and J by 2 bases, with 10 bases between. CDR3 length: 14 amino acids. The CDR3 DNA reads TGTGCCAGCAGTTACCGGGGGAGGACCTACGAGCAGTACTTC. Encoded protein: CASSYRGRTYEQYF.

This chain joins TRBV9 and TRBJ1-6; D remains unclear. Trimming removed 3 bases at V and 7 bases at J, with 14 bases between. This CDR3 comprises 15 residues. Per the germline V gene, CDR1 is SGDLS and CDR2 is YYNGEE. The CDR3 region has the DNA TGTGCCAGCAGCGAGAGCGGCGATGGGAATTCACCCCTCCACTTT. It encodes CASSESGDGNSPLHF.

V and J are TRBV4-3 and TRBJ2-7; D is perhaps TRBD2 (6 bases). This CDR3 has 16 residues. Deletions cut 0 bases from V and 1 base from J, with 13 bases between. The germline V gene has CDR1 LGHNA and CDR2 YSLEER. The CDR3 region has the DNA TGCGCCAGCAGCCAAGAGGGAGTAGCGGTTTCCTACGAGCAGTACTTC. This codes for CASSQEGVAVSYEQYF.

For the CDR3, the DNA is TGTGCCAGCAGCGTGGATTCAGGGAGGCAAGAGACCCAGTACTTC. Residues: CASSVDSGRQETQYF. The V call is TRBV7-2, the J call TRBJ2-5; tentatively, D is TRBD2 (6 bases). This CDR3 spans 15 amino acids. The V gene's germline CDR1 is SGHTA and CDR2 FQGNSA. Trimming shortened V by 5 bases and J by 2 bases, and 15 bases separated the two germline ends.

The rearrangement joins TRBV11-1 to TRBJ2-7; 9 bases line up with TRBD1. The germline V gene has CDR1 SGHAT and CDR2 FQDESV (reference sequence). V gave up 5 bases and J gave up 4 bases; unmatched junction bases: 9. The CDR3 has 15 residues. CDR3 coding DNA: TGTGCCAGCAGCCCCGGTACAGGGGGCTATTACGAGCAGTACTTC. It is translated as CASSPGTGGYYEQYF. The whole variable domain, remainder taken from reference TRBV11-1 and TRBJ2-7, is EAEVAQSPRYKITEKSQAVAFWCDPISGHATLYWYRQILGQGPELLVQFQDESVVDDSQLPKDRFSAERLKGVDSTLKIQPAELGDSAMYLCASSPGTGGYYEQYFGPGTRLTVT.

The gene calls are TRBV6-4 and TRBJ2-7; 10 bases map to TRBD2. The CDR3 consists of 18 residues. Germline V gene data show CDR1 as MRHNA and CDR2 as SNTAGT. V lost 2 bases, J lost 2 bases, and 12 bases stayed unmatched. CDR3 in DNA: TGTGCCAGCAGTGACCCGGGAGGGACTAGCGTACGCCCCTACGAGCAGTACTTC. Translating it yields CASSDPGGTSVRPYEQYF.

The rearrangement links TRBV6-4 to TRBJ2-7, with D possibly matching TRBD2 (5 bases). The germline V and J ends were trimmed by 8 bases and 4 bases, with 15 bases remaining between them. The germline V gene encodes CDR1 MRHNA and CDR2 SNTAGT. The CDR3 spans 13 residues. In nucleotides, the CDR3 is TGTGCCAGCTCGGCTAGCAGAGGGTACGAGCAGTACTTC. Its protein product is CASSASRGYEQYF.

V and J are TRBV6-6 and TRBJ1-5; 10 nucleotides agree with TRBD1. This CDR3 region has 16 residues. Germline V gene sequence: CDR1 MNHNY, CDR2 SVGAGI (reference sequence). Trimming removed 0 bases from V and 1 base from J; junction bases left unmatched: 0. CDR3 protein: CASSYSDRGSNQPQHF. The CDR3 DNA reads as TGTGCCAGCAGTTACTCGGACAGGGGGAGCAATCAGCCCCAGCATTTT.

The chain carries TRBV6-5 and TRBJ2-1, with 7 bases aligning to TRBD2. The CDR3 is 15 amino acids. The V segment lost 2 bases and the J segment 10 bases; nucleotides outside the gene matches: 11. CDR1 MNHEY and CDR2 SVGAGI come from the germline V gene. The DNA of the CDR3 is TGTGCCAGCAGTTACGGGAGCGGGGCGACCTACGAGCAGTTCTTC. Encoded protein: CASSYGSGATYEQFF.

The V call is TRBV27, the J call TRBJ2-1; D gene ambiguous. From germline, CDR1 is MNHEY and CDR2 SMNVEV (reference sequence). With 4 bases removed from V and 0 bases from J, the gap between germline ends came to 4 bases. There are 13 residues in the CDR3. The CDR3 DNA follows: TGTGCCAGCAGTTATAGCTCCTACAATGAGCAGTTCTTC. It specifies CASSYSSYNEQFF.

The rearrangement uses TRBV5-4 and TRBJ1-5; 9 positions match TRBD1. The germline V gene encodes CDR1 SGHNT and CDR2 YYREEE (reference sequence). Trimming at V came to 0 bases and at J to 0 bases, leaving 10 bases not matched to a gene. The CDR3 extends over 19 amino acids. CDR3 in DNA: TGTGCCAGCAGCTTGGGACCGGGACAGGGAATTTATAGCAATCAGCCCCAGCATTTT. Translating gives CASSLGPGQGIYSNQPQHF.

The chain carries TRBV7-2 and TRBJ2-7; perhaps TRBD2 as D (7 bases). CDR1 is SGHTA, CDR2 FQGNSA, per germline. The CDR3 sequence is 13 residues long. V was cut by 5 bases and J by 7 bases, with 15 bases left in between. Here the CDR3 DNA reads TGTGCCAGCAGCGCCAAACAGGGAGGGGAGCAGTACTTC. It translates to CASSAKQGGEQYF.

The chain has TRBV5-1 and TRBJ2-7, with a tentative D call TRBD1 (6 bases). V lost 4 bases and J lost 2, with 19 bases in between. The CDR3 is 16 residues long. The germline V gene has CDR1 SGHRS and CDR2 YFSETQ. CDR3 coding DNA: TGCGCCAGCAGCCTGCGGAACAGGGTATCCCCCTACGAGCAGTACTTC. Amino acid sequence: CASSLRNRVSPYEQYF.

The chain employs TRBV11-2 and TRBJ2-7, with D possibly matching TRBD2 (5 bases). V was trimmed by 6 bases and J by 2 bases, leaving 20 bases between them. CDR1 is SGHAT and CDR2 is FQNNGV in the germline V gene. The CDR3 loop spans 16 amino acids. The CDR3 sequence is CASSLQTAGDTYEQYF. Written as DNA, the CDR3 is TGTGCCAGCAGTCTACAGACGGCGGGTGACACCTACGAGCAGTACTTC.

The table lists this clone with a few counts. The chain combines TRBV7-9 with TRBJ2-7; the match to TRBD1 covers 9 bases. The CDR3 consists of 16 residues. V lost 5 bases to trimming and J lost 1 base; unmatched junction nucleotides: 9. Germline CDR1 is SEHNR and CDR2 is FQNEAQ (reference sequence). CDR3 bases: TGTGCCAGCAGCCTAGGCCGGGACAGGGTATCCTACGAGCAGTACTTC. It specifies CASSLGRDRVSYEQYF. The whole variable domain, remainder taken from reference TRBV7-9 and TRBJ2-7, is DTGVSQNPRHKITKRGQNVTFRCDPISEHNRLYWYRQTLGQGPEFLTYFQNEAQLEKSRLLSDRFSAERPKGSFSTLEIQRTEQGDSAMYLCASSLGRDRVSYEQYFGPGTRLTVT.

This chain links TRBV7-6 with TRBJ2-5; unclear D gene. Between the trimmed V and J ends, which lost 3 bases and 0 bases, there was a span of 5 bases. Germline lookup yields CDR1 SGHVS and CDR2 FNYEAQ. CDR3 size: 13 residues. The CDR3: CASSLTHQETQYF. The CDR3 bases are TGTGCCAGCAGCTTGACTCACCAAGAGACCCAGTACTTC.

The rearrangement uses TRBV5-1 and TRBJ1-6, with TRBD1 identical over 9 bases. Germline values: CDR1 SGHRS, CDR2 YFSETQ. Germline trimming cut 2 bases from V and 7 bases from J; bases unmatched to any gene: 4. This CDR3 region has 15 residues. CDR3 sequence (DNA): TGCGCCAGCAGCTTAGACGGACAGGGGAATTCACCCCTCCACTTT. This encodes CASSLDGQGNSPLHF. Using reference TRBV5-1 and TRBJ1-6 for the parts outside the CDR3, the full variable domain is KAGVTQTPRYLIKTRGQQVTLSCSPISGHRSVSWYQQTPGQGLQFLFEYFSETQRNKGNFPGRFSGRQFSNSRSEMNVSTLELGDSALYLCASSLDGQGNSPLHFGNGTRLTVT.

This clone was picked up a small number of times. CDR3 residues: CACARPSTNTGELFF. The DNA for the CDR3 is TGCGCCTGCGCCCGTCCAAGCACGAACACCGGGGAGCTGTTTTTT. This chain joins TRBV5-1 and TRBJ2-2, with unresolved D. From germline, CDR1 is SGHRS and CDR2 YFSETQ. The length of the CDR3 is 15 residues. Trimming shortened V by 10 bases and J by 0 bases, and 16 bases separated the two germline ends.

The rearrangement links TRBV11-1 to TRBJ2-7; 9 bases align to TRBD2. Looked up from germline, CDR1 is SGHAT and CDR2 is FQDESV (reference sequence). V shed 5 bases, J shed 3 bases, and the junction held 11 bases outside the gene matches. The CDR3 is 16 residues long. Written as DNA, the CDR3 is TGTGCCAGCAGCCCCCGGGGGCTAGCGGGGAACTACGAGCAGTACTTC. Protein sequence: CASSPRGLAGNYEQYF.

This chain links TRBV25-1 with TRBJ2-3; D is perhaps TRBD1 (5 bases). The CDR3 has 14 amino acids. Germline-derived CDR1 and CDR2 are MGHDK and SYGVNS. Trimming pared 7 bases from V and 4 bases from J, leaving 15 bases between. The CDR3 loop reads CASNPRWGADTQYF. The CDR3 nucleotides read TGTGCCAGCAACCCGAGATGGGGCGCAGATACGCAGTATTTT. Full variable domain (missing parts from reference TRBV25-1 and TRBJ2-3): EADIYQTPRYLVIGTGKKITLECSQTMGHDKMYWYQQDPGMELHLIHYSYGVNSTEKGDLSSESTVSRIRTEHFPLTLESARPSHTSQYLCASNPRWGADTQYFGPGTRLTVL.

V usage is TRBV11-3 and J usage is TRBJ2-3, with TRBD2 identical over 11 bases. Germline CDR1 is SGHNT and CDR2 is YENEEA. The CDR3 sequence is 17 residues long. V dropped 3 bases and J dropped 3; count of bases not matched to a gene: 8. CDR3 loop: CASSFDWASGRTDTQYF. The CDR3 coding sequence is TGTGCCAGCAGCTTCGACTGGGCTAGCGGGAGGACAGATACGCAGTATTTT.

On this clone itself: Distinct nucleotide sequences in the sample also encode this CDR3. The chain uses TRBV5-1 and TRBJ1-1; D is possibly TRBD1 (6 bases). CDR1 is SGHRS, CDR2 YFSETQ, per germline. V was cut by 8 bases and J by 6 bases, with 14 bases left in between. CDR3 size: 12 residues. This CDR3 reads CASSLDSSEAFF. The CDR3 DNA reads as TGCGCCAGTAGCCTGGACAGTTCTGAAGCTTTCTTT.

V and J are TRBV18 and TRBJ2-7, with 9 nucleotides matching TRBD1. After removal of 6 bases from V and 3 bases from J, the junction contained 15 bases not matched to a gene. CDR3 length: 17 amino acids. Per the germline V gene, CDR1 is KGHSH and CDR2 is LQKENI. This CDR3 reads CASSQYQTGQGHYEQYF. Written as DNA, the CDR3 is TGTGCCAGCTCCCAATACCAAACGGGACAGGGCCACTACGAGCAGTACTTC.

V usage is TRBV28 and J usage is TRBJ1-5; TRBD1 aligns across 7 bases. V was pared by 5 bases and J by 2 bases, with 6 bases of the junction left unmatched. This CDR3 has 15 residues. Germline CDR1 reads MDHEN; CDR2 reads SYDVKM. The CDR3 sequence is CASSGRQGGNQPQHF. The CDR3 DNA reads TGTGCCAGCAGTGGCCGACAGGGAGGCAATCAGCCCCAGCATTTT.

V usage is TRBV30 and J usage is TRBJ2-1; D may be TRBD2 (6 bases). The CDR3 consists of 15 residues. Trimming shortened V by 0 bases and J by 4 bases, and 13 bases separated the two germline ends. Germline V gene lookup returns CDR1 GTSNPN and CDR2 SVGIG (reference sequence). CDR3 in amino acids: CAWSVDQGLYNEQFF. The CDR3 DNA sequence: TGTGCCTGGAGTGTCGATCAGGGACTTTACAATGAGCAGTTCTTC.